A selection of T cell receptor beta chains follows, all from one sample in a study of siplizumab effects on memory and regulatory T cells. Produced via immunoSEQ multiplex PCR; TCRdb's table is partial and in-frame only. The table lists 60,000 to 80,000 clones, less than 90% of them singletons. Sequenced: memory CD4+ T cells sorted from blood. Every receptor here comes from a human donor in good health. CDR3s include the opening cysteine and the closing phenylalanine or tryptophan. D genes are given only for firm matches. Clone size is given for some rows only: seen once, a few or many times, or a class if the clone is expanded.

>TRBV19|NA|TRBJ2-3|TRBD2
CASSGSGASTDTQYF
TGTGCCAGTAGCGGCAGCGGGGCTAGCACAGATACGCAGTATTTT
>TRBV10-2|NA|TRBJ1-5|TRBD1
CASSGTGNSNQPQHF
TGCGCCAGCAGTGGGACAGGTAATAGCAATCAGCCCCAGCATTTT
>TRBV7-6|NA|TRBJ2-3|NA
CASSLGGLGTDTQYF
TGTGCCAGCAGCTTAGGAGGACTGGGGACAGATACGCAGTATTTT
>TRBV30|NA|TRBJ1-1|TRBD1
CAWTYQDRANTEAFF
TGTGCCTGGACCTACCAAGACAGGGCGAACACTGAAGCTTTCTTT
>TRBV6-5|NA|TRBJ2-7|NA
CASRSQSYEQYF
TGTGCCAGCAGATCCCAGTCCTACGAGCAGTACTTC
>TRBV18|NA|TRBJ2-1|NA
CASSQGQRGAYNEQFF
TGTGCCAGCTCACAGGGACAAAGAGGAGCCTACAATGAGCAGTTCTTC
>TRBV30|NA|TRBJ1-1|NA
CAWRTRNTEAFF
TGTGCCTGGAGAACGAGGAACACTGAAGCTTTCTTT
>TRBV6-5|few|TRBJ1-2|NA
CASTIQDGINYGYTF
TGTGCCAGCACTATACAGGACGGAATTAACTATGGCTACACCTTC
>TRBV5-1|NA|TRBJ2-1|TRBD2
CASSSGNLPGLAGISSYNEQFF
TGCGCCAGCAGCTCCGGAAACTTACCGGGACTAGCGGGGATTAGCTCCTACAATGAGCAGTTCTTC
>TRBV2|NA|TRBJ2-2|NA
CASLRDFSNTGELFF
TGTGCCAGCTTAAGGGACTTCTCGAACACCGGGGAGCTGTTTTTT
>TRBV5-1|NA|TRBJ2-2|TRBD1
CASRIGTGGPGELFF
TGCGCCAGCAGAATCGGGACAGGGGGTCCCGGGGAGCTGTTTTTT
>TRBV30|NA|TRBJ2-2|NA
CAWSVAGELFF
TGTGCCTGGAGTGTAGCCGGGGAGCTGTTTTTT
>TRBV2|NA|TRBJ1-1|TRBD1
CASSEPNSRTGTF
TGTGCCAGCAGTGAACCCAATTCTAGGACAGGGACCTTT
>TRBV4-2|NA|TRBJ2-7|TRBD1
CASSRQTGASYEQYF
TGTGCCAGCAGCCGCCAGACAGGGGCCTCCTACGAGCAGTACTTC
>TRBV5-1|NA|TRBJ1-4|NA
CASRRAETTNEKLFF
TGCGCCAGCAGAAGGGCAGAAACAACTAATGAAAAACTGTTTTTT
>TRBV7-9|NA|TRBJ1-1|NA
CASSPGDTEAFF
TGTGCCAGCAGCCCAGGCGACACTGAAGCTTTCTTT